This TCR beta chain derives from a study of T-cell reconstitution after alpha-beta-depleted transplantation in children. V was clipped by 7 bases and J by 4 bases; unmatched bases: 8. Per the germline V gene, CDR1 is SQVTM and CDR2 is ANQGSEA. The CDR3 is 13 amino acids. Unique molecular identifiers were used in preparing the TCRbeta library. TCRdb reanalysed the PCR reads using MiXCR and keeps one entry per CDR3 protein. The data hold roughly 500,000 distinct CDR3 sequences, with approximately 13% observed a single time. This clonotype was counted many times. The TCR comes from a human donor who donated a stem cell graft to a child with combined immunodeficiency. The genes are TRBV29-1 and TRBJ2-3; 7 positions match TRBD2. Sequenced here: PBMCs from the stem cell graft donor, sampled from the stem cell graft. The chain's CDR3 is CSAPRRGADTQYF. In nucleotides, the CDR3 is TGCAGCGCCCCCCGCCGGGGGGCAGATACGCAGTATTTT.